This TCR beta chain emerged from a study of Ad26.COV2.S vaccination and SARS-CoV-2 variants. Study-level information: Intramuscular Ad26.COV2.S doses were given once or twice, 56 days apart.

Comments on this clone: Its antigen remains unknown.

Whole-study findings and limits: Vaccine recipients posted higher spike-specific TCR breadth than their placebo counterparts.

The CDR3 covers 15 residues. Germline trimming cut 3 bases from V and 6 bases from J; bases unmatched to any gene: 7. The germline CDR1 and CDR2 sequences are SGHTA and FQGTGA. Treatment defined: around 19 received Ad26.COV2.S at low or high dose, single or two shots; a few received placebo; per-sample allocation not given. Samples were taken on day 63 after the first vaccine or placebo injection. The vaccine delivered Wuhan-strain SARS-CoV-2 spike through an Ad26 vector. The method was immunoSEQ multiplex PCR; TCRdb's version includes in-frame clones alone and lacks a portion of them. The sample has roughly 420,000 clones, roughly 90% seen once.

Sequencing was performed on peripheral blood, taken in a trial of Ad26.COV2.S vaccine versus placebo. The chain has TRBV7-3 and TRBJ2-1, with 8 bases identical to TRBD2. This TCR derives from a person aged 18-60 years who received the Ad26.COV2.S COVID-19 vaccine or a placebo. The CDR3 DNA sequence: TGTGCCAGCAGCTTTACTCGGGGGGGCCGCAATGAGCAGTTCTTC. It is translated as CASSFTRGGRNEQFF.